This T cell receptor (beta chain) was obtained from a study of blood T cell repertoires in COVID-19. Overall study context: Sites in the United States, Italy and Spain provided acute and convalescent COVID-19 samples.

Profiled with immunoSEQ multiplex PCR; TCRdb holds only in-frame clones, not every one. The repertoire holds 200,000 to 250,000 clones, under 90% seen once, with 7.8% in the top ten. V lost 1 base to trimming and J lost 5 bases, with 9 bases between them. The CDR3 loop spans 15 amino acids. Germline V CDR1 and CDR2: SGHAT, FQNNGV. Enrollment of patients from Seattle took place during active infection, with longitudinal follow-up. The clonotype originates from a woman of 80 years or more with COVID-19, enrolled during active disease. This rearrangement joins TRBV11-2 to TRBJ1-6; D is uncertain. Sequenced input: peripheral blood. CDR3 protein: CASSLGQAHNSPLHF. CDR3 nucleotide sequence: TGTGCCAGCAGCTTAGGGCAGGCCCATAATTCACCCCTCCACTTT.